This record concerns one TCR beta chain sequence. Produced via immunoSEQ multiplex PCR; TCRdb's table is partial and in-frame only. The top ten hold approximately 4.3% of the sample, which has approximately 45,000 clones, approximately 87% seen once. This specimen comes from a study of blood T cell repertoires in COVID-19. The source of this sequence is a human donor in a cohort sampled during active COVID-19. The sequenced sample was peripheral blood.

DNA for the CDR3: TGCGCCAGCAGCCAAGACCCTACCGCCAAAGCGGGAGGGAGGGATGAGCAGTTCTTC. Protein product: CASSQDPTAKAGGRDEQFF. The chain recombines TRBV4-3 with TRBJ2-1; TRBD2 matches at 10 bases. The V gene end was trimmed by 0 bases and the J gene end by 8 bases; junction bases not matched to a gene: 16. CDR1 is LGHNA and CDR2 is YSLEER in the germline V gene. The CDR3 has 19 residues.